Detailed here is one T cell receptor beta chain. The sample comes from a study of blood T cell repertoires in COVID-19. The overall study: Spain, Italy and the United States supplied samples that represented acute and convalescent COVID-19. In each case, the material was cDNA or gDNA derived from T cells, B-cell-depleted T cells, or PBMCs.

Per the authors' pipeline: How many nucleated cells were present was estimated from reference gene primer amplification. Using immunoSEQ multiplex PCR, the repertoire was profiled, and TCRdb retains in-frame clones only, with some absent. For V, J and clone size, that table is used; D and trimming come from the DNA. The sample shows a few hundred thousand clones, over 75% of them seen only once. Clinical history reported by participants formed the basis on which cohorts were assigned. Looked up from germline, CDR1 is KGHSH and CDR2 is LQKENI. The V gene lost 5 bases and the J gene lost 0 bases, with 10 bases spanning the gap. The CDR3 length is 14 residues.

The chain employs TRBV18 and TRBJ1-1; D is possibly TRBD1 (6 bases). Input material: PBMCs or T cells enriched from blood (not recorded which). This TCR was recovered from a man between 25 and 39 years old who had recovered from COVID-19. The chain's CDR3 is CASSKGHLNTEAFF. The CDR3 DNA reads TGTGCCAGCTCAAAGGGACACCTGAACACTGAAGCTTTCTTT.